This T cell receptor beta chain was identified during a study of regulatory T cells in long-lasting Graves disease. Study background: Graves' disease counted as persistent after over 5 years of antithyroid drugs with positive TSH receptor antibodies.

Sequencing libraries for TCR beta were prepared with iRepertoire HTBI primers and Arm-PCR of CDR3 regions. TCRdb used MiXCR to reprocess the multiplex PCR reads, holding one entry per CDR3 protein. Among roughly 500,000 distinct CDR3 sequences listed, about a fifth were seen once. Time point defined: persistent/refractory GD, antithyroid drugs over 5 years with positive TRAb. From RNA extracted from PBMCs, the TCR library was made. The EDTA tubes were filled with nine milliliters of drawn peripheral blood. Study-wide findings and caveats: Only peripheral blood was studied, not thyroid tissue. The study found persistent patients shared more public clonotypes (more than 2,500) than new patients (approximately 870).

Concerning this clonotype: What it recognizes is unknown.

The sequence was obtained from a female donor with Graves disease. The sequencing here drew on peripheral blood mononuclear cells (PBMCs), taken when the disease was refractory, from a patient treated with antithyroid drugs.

The chain's CDR3 is CASSVPPAMNTEAFF. The CDR3 coding sequence is TGTGCCAGCAGTGTCCCGCCGGCTATGAACACTGAAGCTTTCTTT. The V and J genes are TRBV2 and TRBJ1-1, with no clear D. The germline V gene has CDR1 SNHLY and CDR2 FYNNEI. The ends were cut back, 4 bases at V and 0 bases at J, with 12 bases in the middle. This CDR3 spans 15 amino acids.